Sequencing of this TCR beta chain was carried out in a study of cytomegalovirus exposure and HLA in healthy donors. These donors counted as nominally healthy when sampled, but unrecorded immune exposures were likely. The CDR3 is 19 amino acids. Unmatched junction bases numbered 12, after V lost 1 base and J lost 0 bases. Germline CDR1 and CDR2: SGHAT and FQNNGV. Regarding this clone: What it binds is not known.

The study ran its PCR with 60 Vbeta and 13 Jbeta primers. Assay used: immunoSEQ multiplex PCR; TCRdb lists only in-frame clones, some missing. The table includes about 100,000 clones, 79% detected once. Findings and limits, study-wide: Sequence variants that were highly shared formed a cluster that was likely a sequencing artifact.

The TCR sequence derives from a female donor in good health and CMV-seropositive. The rearrangement links TRBV11-2 to TRBJ2-3, with TRBD2 identical over 8 bases. Material: PBMCs. CDR3 sequence (DNA): TGTGCCAGCAGCTTAGGTTCCCTAGCGGGTCAACTTAGCACAGATACGCAGTATTTT. It is translated as CASSLGSLAGQLSTDTQYF.